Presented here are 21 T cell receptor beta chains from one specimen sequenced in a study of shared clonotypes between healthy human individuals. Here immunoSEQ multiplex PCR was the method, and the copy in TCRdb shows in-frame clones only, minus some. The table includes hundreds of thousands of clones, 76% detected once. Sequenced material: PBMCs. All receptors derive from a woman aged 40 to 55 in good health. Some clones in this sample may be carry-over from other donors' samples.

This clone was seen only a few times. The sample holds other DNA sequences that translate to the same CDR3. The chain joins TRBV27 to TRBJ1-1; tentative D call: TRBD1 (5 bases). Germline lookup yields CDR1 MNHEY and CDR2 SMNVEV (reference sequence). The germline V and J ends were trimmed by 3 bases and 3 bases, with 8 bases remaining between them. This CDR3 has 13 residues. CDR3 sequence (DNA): TGTGCCAGCAGTTTTGGCAGGGACACTGAAGCTTTCTTT. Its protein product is CASSFGRDTEAFF.

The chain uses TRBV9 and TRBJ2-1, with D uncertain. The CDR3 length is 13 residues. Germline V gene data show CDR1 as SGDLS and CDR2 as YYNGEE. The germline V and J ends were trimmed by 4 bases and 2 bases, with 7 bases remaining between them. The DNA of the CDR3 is TGTGCCAGCAGCTTCAGAGCCTACAATGAGCAGTTCTTC. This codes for CASSFRAYNEQFF.

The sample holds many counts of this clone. The CDR3 here is CASSLSQDISYEQYF. The CDR3 region has the DNA TGTGCCAGCAGCCTCTCCCAGGACATATCCTACGAGCAGTACTTC. V gene TRBV11-2 combines with J gene TRBJ2-7; tentatively, D is TRBD1 (5 bases). Trimming stripped 5 bases from V and 1 base from J, with 15 bases between. CDR1 is SGHAT and CDR2 is FQNNGV in the germline V gene. This CDR3 is built from 15 residues.

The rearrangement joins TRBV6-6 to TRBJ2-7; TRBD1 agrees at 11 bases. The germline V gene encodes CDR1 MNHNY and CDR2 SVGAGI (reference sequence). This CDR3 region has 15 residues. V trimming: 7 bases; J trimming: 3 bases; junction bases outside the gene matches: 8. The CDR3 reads CASIKGQGAVYEQYF. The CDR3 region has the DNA TGTGCCAGCATTAAAGGACAGGGGGCGGTCTACGAGCAGTACTTC.

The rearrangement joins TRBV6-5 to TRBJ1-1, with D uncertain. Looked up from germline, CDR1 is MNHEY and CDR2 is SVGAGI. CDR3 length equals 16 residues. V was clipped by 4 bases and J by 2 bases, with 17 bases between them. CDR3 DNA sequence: TGTGCCAGCAGTTTACCCTCGGGAAGGATCAACACTGAAGCTTTCTTT. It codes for CASSLPSGRINTEAFF.

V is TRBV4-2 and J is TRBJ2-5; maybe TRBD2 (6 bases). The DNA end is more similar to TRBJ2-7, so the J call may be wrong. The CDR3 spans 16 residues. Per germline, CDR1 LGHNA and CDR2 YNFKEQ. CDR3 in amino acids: CASSPGMRDSSYEQYF. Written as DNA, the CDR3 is TGTGCCAGCAGCCCGGGGATGCGGGACTCTTCCTACGAGCAGTACTTC.

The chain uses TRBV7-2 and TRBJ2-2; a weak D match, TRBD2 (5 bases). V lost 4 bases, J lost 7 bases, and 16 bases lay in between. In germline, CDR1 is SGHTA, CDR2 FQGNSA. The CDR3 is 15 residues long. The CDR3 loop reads CASSWTRVDGGELFF. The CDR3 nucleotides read TGTGCCAGCAGCTGGACTCGGGTTGACGGCGGGGAGCTGTTTTTT.

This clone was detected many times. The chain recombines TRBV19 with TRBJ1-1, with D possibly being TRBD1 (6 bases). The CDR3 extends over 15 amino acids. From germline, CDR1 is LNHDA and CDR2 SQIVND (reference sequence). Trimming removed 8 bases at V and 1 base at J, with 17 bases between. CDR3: CASSPWGTSNTEAFF. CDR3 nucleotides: TGTGCCAGTTCCCCTTGGGGGACATCGAACACTGAAGCTTTCTTT.

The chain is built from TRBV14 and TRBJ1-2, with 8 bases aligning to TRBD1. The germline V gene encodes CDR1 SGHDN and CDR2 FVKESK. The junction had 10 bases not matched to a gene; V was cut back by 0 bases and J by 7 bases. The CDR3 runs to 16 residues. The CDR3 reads CASSQDGGQGYSGYTF. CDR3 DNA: TGTGCCAGCAGCCAAGATGGAGGACAGGGCTACTCTGGCTACACCTTC.

The CDR3 loop reads CAISDNAGWAFF. In nucleotides, the CDR3 is TGTGCCATCAGTGACAACGCAGGGTGGGCTTTCTTT. The chain links TRBV10-3 to TRBJ1-1, with D maybe TRBD1 (5 bases). Looked up from germline, CDR1 is ENHRY and CDR2 is SYGVKD. This CDR3 is built from 12 residues. V gave up 3 bases and J gave up 11 bases, with 13 bases separating them.

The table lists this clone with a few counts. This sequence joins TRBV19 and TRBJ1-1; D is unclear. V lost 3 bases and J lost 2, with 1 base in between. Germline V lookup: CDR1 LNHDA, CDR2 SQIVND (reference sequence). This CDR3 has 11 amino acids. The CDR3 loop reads CASSINTEAFF. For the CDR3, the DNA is TGTGCCAGTAGTATCAACACTGAAGCTTTCTTT.

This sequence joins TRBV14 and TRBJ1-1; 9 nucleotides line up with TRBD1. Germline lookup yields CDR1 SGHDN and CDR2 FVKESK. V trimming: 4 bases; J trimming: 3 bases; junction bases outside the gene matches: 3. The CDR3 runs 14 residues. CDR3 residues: CASSLQGAYTEAFF. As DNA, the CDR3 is TGTGCCAGCAGCCTACAGGGGGCATACACTGAAGCTTTCTTT. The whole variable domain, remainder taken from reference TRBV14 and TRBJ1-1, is EAGVTQFPSHSVIEKGQTVTLRCDPISGHDNLYWYRRVMGKEIKFLLHFVKESKQDESGMPNNRFLAERTGGTYSTLKVQPAELEDSGVYFCASSLQGAYTEAFFGQGTRLTVV.

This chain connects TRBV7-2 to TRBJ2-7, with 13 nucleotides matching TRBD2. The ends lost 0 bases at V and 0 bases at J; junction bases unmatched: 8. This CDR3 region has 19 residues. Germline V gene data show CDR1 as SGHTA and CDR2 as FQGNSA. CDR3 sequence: CASSLARTSGGANSYEQYF. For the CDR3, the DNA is TGTGCCAGCAGCTTAGCTCGGACTAGCGGGGGCGCCAACTCCTACGAGCAGTACTTC.

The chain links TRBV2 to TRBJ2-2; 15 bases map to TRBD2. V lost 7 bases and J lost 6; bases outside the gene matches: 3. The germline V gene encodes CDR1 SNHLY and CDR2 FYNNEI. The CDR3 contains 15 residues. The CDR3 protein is CASTWTSGRAGELFF. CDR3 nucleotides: TGTGCCAGCACGTGGACTAGCGGGAGGGCCGGGGAGCTGTTTTTT.

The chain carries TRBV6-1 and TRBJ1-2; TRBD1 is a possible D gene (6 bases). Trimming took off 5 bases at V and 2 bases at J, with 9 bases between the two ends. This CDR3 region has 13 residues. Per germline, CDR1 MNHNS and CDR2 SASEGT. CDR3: CASSHQGNYGYTF. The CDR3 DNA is TGTGCCAGCAGTCACCAGGGGAACTATGGCTACACCTTC.

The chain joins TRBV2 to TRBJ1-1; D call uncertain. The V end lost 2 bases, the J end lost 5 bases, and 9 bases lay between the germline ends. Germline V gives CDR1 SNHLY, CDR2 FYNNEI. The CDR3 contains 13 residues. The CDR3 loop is CASSERVGTEAFF. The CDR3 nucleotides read TGTGCCAGCAGTGAAAGGGTGGGGACTGAAGCTTTCTTT.

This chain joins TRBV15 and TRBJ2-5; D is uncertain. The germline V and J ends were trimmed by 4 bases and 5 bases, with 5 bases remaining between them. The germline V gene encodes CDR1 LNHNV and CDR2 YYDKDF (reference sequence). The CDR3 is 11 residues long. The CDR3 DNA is TGTGCCACCAGCAACGGGGAGACCCAGTACTTC. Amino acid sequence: CATSNGETQYF.

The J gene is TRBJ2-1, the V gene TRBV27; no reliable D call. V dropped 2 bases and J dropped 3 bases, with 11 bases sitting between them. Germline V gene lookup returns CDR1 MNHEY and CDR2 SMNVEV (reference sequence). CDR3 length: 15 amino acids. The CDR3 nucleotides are TGTGCCAGCAGTTTAAATGGGCTGTTCTACAATGAGCAGTTCTTC. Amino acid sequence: CASSLNGLFYNEQFF.

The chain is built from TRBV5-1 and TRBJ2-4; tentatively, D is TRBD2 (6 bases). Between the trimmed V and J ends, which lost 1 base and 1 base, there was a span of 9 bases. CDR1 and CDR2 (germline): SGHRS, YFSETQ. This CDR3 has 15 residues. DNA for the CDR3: TGCGCCAGCAGCTTGAGCGGAGGGGCCAAAAACATTCAGTACTTC. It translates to CASSLSGGAKNIQYF.

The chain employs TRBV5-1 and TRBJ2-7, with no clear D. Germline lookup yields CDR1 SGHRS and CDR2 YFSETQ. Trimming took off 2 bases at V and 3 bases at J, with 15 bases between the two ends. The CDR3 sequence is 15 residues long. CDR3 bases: TGCGCCAGCAGCTTTGGGTCGTCGGGTGACTACGAGCAGTACTTC. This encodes CASSFGSSGDYEQYF.

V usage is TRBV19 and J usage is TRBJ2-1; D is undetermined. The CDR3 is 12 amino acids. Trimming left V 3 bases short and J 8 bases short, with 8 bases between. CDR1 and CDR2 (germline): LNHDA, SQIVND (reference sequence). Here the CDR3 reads CASSMGYHEQFF. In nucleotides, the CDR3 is TGTGCCAGTAGTATGGGGTATCATGAGCAGTTCTTC.